The T cell receptor beta chain described here comes from a study of beta chain features in type 1 diabetes. Notes on the study in general: Type 1 diabetes patients had TCRB CDR3s that were shorter (moderately but significantly so) in all four CD4+ subsets. Equally in patients and controls, shorter templates might have been favored by PCR.

Germline CDR1 is DFQATT and CDR2 is SNEGSKA (reference sequence). The CDR3 extends over 11 amino acids. V was trimmed by 6 bases and J by 13 bases, leaving 16 bases between them. TCRB transcripts that were expressed got sequenced, as all of the isolated RNA had been reverse transcribed. Roughly 3.5 million reads per sample on average were obtained from naive, central memory and regulatory T cell samples. Measured with immunoSEQ multiplex PCR; TCRdb has only the in-frame clones, and not every one. The sample holds 300,000 to 350,000 clones, around an eighth seen once. Every donor provided one heparinised blood draw, which averaged approximately 100 mL. All of the sorted populations showed purity greater than 95%. A few counts support this clone. Its antigen is not identified.

The receptor comes from a woman between 18 and 29 years old with type 1 diabetes. The chain links TRBV20-1 to TRBJ2-1; a weak D match, TRBD2 (6 bases). Sequenced sample: naive CD4+ T cells from blood. CDR3 loop: CSAFPGLRQFF. Here the CDR3 DNA reads TGCAGTGCCTTTCCGGGACTGAGACAGTTCTTC.